A single sample is the source of the 20 T cell receptor beta chains below, sequenced in a study of response to subunit inactivated influenza vaccine (dated by TCRdb to the late 2010s). Libraries were prepared through RT-PCR. The run used an Illumina HiSeq 2500. Using fastp trimming at Q25 and MiXCR clonotype assembly, TCRdb reanalyzed the public sequencing data and kept in-frame beta chains. Each CDR3 protein appears once, grouped with its most common genes and DNA. For this sample there are some 570,000 distinct CDR3 sequences; over 9% appear just once. Of the sample, approximately 10% falls within the top ten clones. This sample was also put to use in a study of T cells expressing NK-cell markers. The second study's paper adds: TCR beta cDNA libraries were prepared using 5'RACE template switching, which introduced a universal primer site and unique molecular identifiers.

The input for sequencing was PBMCs from blood, taken on the day of vaccination. All receptors come from a man between 50 and 59 years old who received an inactivated influenza vaccine. Donor details come from another sample of the same person, matched by shared clones.

In this sample, this clonotype turned up a few times. V usage is TRBV12-3 or TRBV12-4 and J usage is TRBJ1-1, with D tentatively TRBD1 (5 bases). The V and J ends lost 5 bases and 4 bases respectively, with 14 bases between them. CDR3 size: 14 residues. The CDR3 region is CASSPLTVITEAFF. The DNA for the CDR3 is TGTGCCAGCAGTCCCCTGACAGTTATCACTGAAGCTTTCTTT.

The chain employs TRBV5-1 and TRBJ1-3; no clear D gene. Per the germline V gene, CDR1 is SGHRS and CDR2 is YFSETQ. This CDR3 has 16 amino acids. V lost 3 bases, J lost 0 bases, and 13 bases lay in between. This CDR3 reads CASSSGVARSGNTIYF. DNA of the CDR3: TGCGCCAGCAGCTCGGGTGTCGCCCGCTCTGGAAACACCATATATTTT.

This clonotype was seen a few times. The chain uses TRBV19 and TRBJ1-2; D call uncertain. CDR1 LNHDA and CDR2 SQIVND come from the germline V gene (reference sequence). The CDR3 extends over 13 amino acids. The V end lost 3 bases, the J end lost 5 bases, and 10 bases lay between the germline ends. CDR3 loop: CASSIPTRYGYTF. The CDR3 coding sequence is TGTGCCAGTAGTATTCCCACGCGGTATGGCTACACCTTC.

The sample holds a few counts of this clonotype. J is TRBJ2-1 and V is TRBV11-1; perhaps TRBD2 as D (5 bases). Germline-derived CDR1 and CDR2 are SGHAT and FQDESV (reference sequence). V dropped 4 bases and J dropped 0 bases, with 25 bases sitting between them. This CDR3 comprises 20 residues. DNA of the CDR3: TGTGCCAGCAGCTCCTCCATCCCCGGGCTTAGCGCTAGCTCCTACAATGAGCAGTTCTTC. This encodes CASSSSIPGLSASSYNEQFF. The full variable domain, rest sourced from reference TRBV11-1 and TRBJ2-1, is EAEVAQSPRYKITEKSQAVAFWCDPISGHATLYWYRQILGQGPELLVQFQDESVVDDSQLPKDRFSAERLKGVDSTLKIQPAELGDSAMYLCASSSSIPGLSASSYNEQFFGPGTRLTVL.

This chain joins TRBV30 and TRBJ2-7; D is unclear. Trimming pared 3 bases from V and 3 bases from J, leaving 9 bases between. The CDR3 has 12 amino acids. Germline CDR1 is GTSNPN and CDR2 is SVGIG (reference sequence). CDR3 region: CAWSSPGYEQYF. The CDR3 bases are TGTGCCTGGAGCTCCCCGGGCTACGAGCAGTACTTC.

This clonotype was seen at least ten times. The chain combines TRBV7-2 with TRBJ2-7; D gene uncertain. The V and J ends lost 5 bases and 4 bases respectively, with 18 bases between them. The CDR3 runs to 15 residues. Germline V CDR1 and CDR2: SGHTA, FQGNSA. For the CDR3, the DNA is TGTGCCAGCAGCACCATCGCCCACTCTATTTACGAGCAGTACTTC. It specifies CASSTIAHSIYEQYF.

This sequence joins TRBV12-3 or TRBV12-4 and TRBJ2-6, with 7 bases lining up with TRBD1. CDR3 length: 17 amino acids. The V gene end was trimmed by 4 bases and the J gene end by 4 bases; junction bases not matched to a gene: 10. The CDR3 loop reads CASSSSLQGRGANVLTF. The CDR3 DNA is TGTGCCAGCAGTTCGAGCCTACAGGGGAGAGGGGCCAACGTCCTGACTTTC.

With regard to this clonotype: A far larger clone lies a single base away; this is likely a read error. The CDR3 coding sequence is TGTGCCAGCAGCTTAGGGACTAGCGAATACAATGAGCAGTTCTTC. It is translated as CASSLGTSEYNEQFF. The chain employs TRBV7-2 and TRBJ2-1, with 9 nucleotides matching TRBD2. Per germline, CDR1 SGHTA and CDR2 FQGNSA. This CDR3 has 15 amino acids. J gave up 4 bases and V 1 base, and 2 bases lay outside the gene matches.

This clonotype was counted between two and nine times. As DNA, the CDR3 is TGTGCCAGCAGCTACCCTGGGGTTGGGAGCACAGATACGCAGTATTTT. Residues: CASSYPGVGSTDTQYF. The chain uses TRBV28 and TRBJ2-3; D uncertain. The V and J ends lost 6 bases and 0 bases respectively, with 16 bases between them. CDR1 MDHEN and CDR2 SYDVKM come from the germline V gene. This CDR3 contains 16 residues.

Only a few counts were recorded for this clonotype. V usage is TRBV5-1 and J usage is TRBJ2-7, with 11 nucleotides matching TRBD2. V lost 2 bases and J lost 3; bases outside the gene matches: 4. In germline, CDR1 is SGHRS, CDR2 YFSETQ. CDR3 size: 15 residues. The CDR3 loop reads CASSLQGLAGYEQYF. In DNA, the CDR3 is TGCGCCAGCAGCTTACAAGGACTAGCGGGCTACGAGCAGTACTTC.

V gene TRBV9 combines with J gene TRBJ2-2; 10 bases fit TRBD1. The ends lost 0 bases at V and 5 bases at J; junction bases unmatched: 1. The CDR3 loop spans 15 amino acids. CDR1 is SGDLS, CDR2 YYNGEE, per germline. CDR3: CASSVEGQGTGELFF. The CDR3 region has the DNA TGTGCCAGCAGCGTAGAGGGACAGGGGACCGGGGAGCTGTTTTTT.

This clonotype was seen ten or more times. The chain combines TRBV5-6 with TRBJ2-2; 9 nucleotides align to TRBD1. CDR3 length equals 16 residues. J was trimmed by 5 bases and V by 4 bases; bases with no gene match: 9. Germline V gene data show CDR1 as SGHDT and CDR2 as YYEEEE. CDR3 protein: CASSGAGTGRTGELFF. In DNA, the CDR3 is TGTGCCAGCAGCGGGGCAGGGACAGGGCGAACCGGGGAGCTGTTTTTT.

This clonotype came up a few times. The chain joins TRBV5-1 to TRBJ2-3; D possibly corresponds to TRBD2 (6 bases). CDR1 and CDR2 (germline): SGHRS, YFSETQ. With 3 bases removed from V and 1 base from J, the gap between germline ends came to 9 bases. The CDR3 is 14 amino acids. This CDR3 is CASSSGLRTDTQYF. Written as DNA, the CDR3 is TGCGCCAGCAGCTCGGGACTTCGCACAGATACGCAGTATTTT.

The V and J genes are TRBV15 and TRBJ2-1, with 13 bases aligning to TRBD2. CDR3 length: 17 amino acids. The V and J ends lost 1 base and 7 bases, in that order; junction bases with no gene match: 7. Germline CDR1 and CDR2: LNHNV and YYDKDF (reference sequence). CDR3 residues: CATSRARTSGSLNEQFF. CDR3 DNA: TGTGCCACCAGCAGAGCAAGGACTAGCGGGAGTCTGAATGAGCAGTTCTTC.

This clonotype was seen more than once but under ten times. This sequence joins TRBV9 and TRBJ2-3; 9 bases line up with TRBD2. Germline CDR1 reads SGDLS; CDR2 reads YYNGEE. The CDR3 is 16 residues long. Germline trimming cut 0 bases from V and 2 bases from J; bases unmatched to any gene: 4. In DNA form, the CDR3 reads TGTGCCAGCAGCGTAGGTAGCGGGAGCGCCACAGATACGCAGTATTTT. Residues: CASSVGSGSATDTQYF. The whole variable domain, remainder taken from reference TRBV9 and TRBJ2-3, is DSGVTQTPKHLITATGQRVTLRCSPRSGDLSVYWYQQSLDQGLQFLIQYYNGEERAKGNILERFSAQQFPDLHSELNLSSLELGDSALYFCASSVGSGSATDTQYFGPGTRLTVL.

As regards this clonotype: One end of the junction is discordant with germline, which a read error may explain. The chain links TRBV28 to TRBJ2-3; 10 bases map to TRBD1. The CDR3 extends over 18 amino acids. The germline CDR1 and CDR2 sequences are MDHEN and SYDVKM. The CDR3 sequence: CGSSLPSRDRGITDTQYF. The CDR3 DNA follows: TGTGGCAGCAGTCTCCCAAGCCGGGACAGGGGAATCACAGATACGCAGTATTTT.

The gene calls are TRBV7-2 and TRBJ1-2; 8 bases line up with TRBD1. V lost 5 bases to trimming and J lost 4 bases; unmatched junction nucleotides: 3. Germline V CDR1 and CDR2: SGHTA, FQGNSA. The CDR3 contains 13 residues. CDR3: CASSPQGGYGYTF. DNA of the CDR3: TGTGCCAGCAGCCCACAGGGGGGCTATGGCTACACCTTC.

This chain connects TRBV12-3 or TRBV12-4 to TRBJ2-3; the match to TRBD2 covers 8 bases. This CDR3 has 16 amino acids. Germline trimming cut 2 bases from V and 2 bases from J; bases unmatched to any gene: 6. This CDR3 reads CASSLRGGGITDTQYF. The CDR3 nucleotides read TGTGCCAGCAGTTTACGAGGCGGGGGGATCACAGATACGCAGTATTTT.

In this sample, this clonotype turned up a few times. The chain employs TRBV15 and TRBJ1-1; TRBD1 agrees at 7 bases. Per the germline V gene, CDR1 is LNHNV and CDR2 is YYDKDF (reference sequence). V dropped 5 bases and J dropped 1; count of bases not matched to a gene: 4. This CDR3 region has 14 residues. The CDR3 DNA follows: TGTGCCACCAGCTCAAGGACAGGGAACACTGAAGCTTTCTTT. This translates into CATSSRTGNTEAFF. Full variable domain (missing parts from reference TRBV15 and TRBJ1-1): DAMVIQNPRYQVTQFGKPVTLSCSQTLNHNVMYWYQQKSSQAPKLLFHYYDKDFNNEADTPDNFQSRRPNTSFCFLDIRSPGLGDTAMYLCATSSRTGNTEAFFGQGTRLTVV.

The V gene is TRBV7-9, the J gene TRBJ2-7; perhaps TRBD2 as D (6 bases). V lost 5 bases to trimming and J lost 3 bases, with 17 bases between them. CDR1 and CDR2 from the germline V gene are SEHNR and FQNEAQ (reference sequence). The CDR3 covers 15 residues. The CDR3 DNA is TGTGCCAGCAGCGGCGCCCGACTAGGTGGCTACGAGCAGTACTTC. Its translation is CASSGARLGGYEQYF.